What follows is one TCR beta chain and its context. The sample comes from a study of radiotherapy plus CTLA-4 blockade in lung cancer. The CDR3 has 14 amino acids. CDR1 LNHDA and CDR2 SQIVND come from the germline V gene (reference sequence). Between the trimmed V and J ends, which lost 6 bases and 4 bases, there was a span of 16 bases. The method was immunoSEQ multiplex PCR; TCRdb's version includes in-frame clones alone and lacks a portion of them. The repertoire holds about 80,000 clones, with less than 85% as singletons. The clonotype comes from a human donor with non-small cell lung cancer who had stable disease on radiotherapy plus ipilimumab. The rearrangement links TRBV19 to TRBJ2-7, with D possibly matching TRBD2 (6 bases). Sequencing used peripheral blood, obtained from a patient treated with radiotherapy plus ipilimumab. CDR3 in DNA: TGTGCCAGTAGCTCGGGACTGTTTATGTACGAGCAGTACTTC. Its protein is CASSSGLFMYEQYF.